The 5 T cell receptor beta chains below were found in one sample sequenced in a study of blood T cells in healthy people across ages. Combining a sample-barcoded 5' primer with a J-beta primer mix, a second PCR ran for about 7 to 12 cycles. TCRdb reprocessed the 5' RACE reads with MiXCR, giving one entry per CDR3 protein. The table has about a million distinct CDR3 sequences, roughly 51% seen once. Sequenced sample: blood. The receptors were sampled from a woman aged 55-75 years in good health.

CDR3 nucleotides: TGCGCCAGCAGCTTGGACCCAGACAGAGACTACCTTGTCGAGCAGTACTTC. Translating gives CASSLDPDRDYLVEQYF. The chain links TRBV5-1 to TRBJ2-5; D possibly uses TRBD1 or TRBD2 (5 bases each). The DNA end lines up better with TRBJ2-7; the J call may be wrong. Germline CDR1 is SGHRS and CDR2 is YFSETQ. The CDR3 covers 17 residues.

This chain uses TRBV28 with TRBJ2-4; 9 positions agree with TRBD1. The CDR3 has 16 amino acids. CDR1 and CDR2 from the germline V gene are MDHEN and SYDVKM. V lost 4 bases to trimming and J lost 3 bases; unmatched junction nucleotides: 7. In DNA form, the CDR3 reads TGTGCCAGCAGTTCCTGGACAGGGGAAGTCAAAAACATTCAGTACTTC. Protein sequence: CASSSWTGEVKNIQYF.

The chain couples TRBV7-6 to TRBJ2-1; TRBD2 is a possible D gene (5 bases). The CDR3 length is 13 residues. Trimming cost V 2 bases and J 9 bases, with 11 bases left between them. Germline values: CDR1 SGHVS, CDR2 FNYEAQ. The CDR3 spells CASSLWEGSEQFF. In nucleotides, the CDR3 is TGTGCCAGCAGCTTATGGGAAGGGAGTGAGCAGTTCTTC.

The chain links TRBV20-1 to TRBJ2-1; D is unclear. V was pared by 6 bases and J by 4 bases, with 13 bases between. The germline CDR1 and CDR2 sequences are DFQATT and SNEGSKA (reference sequence). The CDR3 runs to 13 residues. The CDR3 DNA reads as TGCAGTGCCCGCTCACCGATGTACAATGAGCAGTTCTTC. Its protein product is CSARSPMYNEQFF.

This clonotype was observed a handful of times. The chain employs TRBV19 and TRBJ2-7; 8 bases match TRBD1. Germline V gene sequence: CDR1 LNHDA, CDR2 SQIVND (reference sequence). The CDR3 is 15 residues long. Trimming at V came to 5 bases and at J to 1 base, leaving 7 bases not matched to a gene. DNA of the CDR3: TGTGCCAGTAGTTCCGACAGGGGAACTTCCTACGAGCAGTACTTC. Protein: CASSSDRGTSYEQYF.